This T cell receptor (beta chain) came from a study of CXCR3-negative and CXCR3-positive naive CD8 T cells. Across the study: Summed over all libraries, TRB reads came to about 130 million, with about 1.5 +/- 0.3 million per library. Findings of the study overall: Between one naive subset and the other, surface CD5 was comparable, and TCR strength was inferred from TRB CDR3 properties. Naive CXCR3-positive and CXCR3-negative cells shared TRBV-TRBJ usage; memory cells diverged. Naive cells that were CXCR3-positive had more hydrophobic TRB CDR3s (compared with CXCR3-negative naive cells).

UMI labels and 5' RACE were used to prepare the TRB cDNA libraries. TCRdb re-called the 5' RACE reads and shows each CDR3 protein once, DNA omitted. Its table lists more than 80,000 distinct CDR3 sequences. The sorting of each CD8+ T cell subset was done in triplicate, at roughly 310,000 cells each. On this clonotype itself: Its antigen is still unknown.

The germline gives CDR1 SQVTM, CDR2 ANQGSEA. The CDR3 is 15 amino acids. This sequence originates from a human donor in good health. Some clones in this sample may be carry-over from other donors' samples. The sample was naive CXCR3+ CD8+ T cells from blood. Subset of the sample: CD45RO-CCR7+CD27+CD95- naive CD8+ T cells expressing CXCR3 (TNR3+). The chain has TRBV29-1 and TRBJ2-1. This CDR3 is CSVEGTESSYNEQFF.